The next 23 T cell receptor beta chains were all read from a single sample in a study of blood T cell repertoires in COVID-19 (dated by TCRdb to 2018 to 2020). Library preparation used the immunoSEQ multiplex PCR assay. Drawn from immuneACCESS, this table holds only the in-frame rearrangements with V and J called that TCRdb kept. Clones are partly lost; checked studies trace under half to an unresolved V gene and leave the rest unexplained. The table for this sample lists just over 250,000 clones; 80% to 90% of them were counted only once. About 10% of the sample is held by the ten biggest clonotypes. The sample comprised peripheral blood. Source of these receptors: a woman in her 70s with COVID-19, enrolled during active disease.

This clone came up a few times. The rearrangement joins TRBV27 to TRBJ1-1, with D hard to call. The germline CDR1 and CDR2 sequences are MNHEY and SMNVEV (reference sequence). V lost 2 bases, J lost 1 base, and 11 bases lay in between. There are 15 residues in the CDR3. CDR3 in DNA: TGTGCCAGCAGTTTAGCTCGGGGTTCGAACACTGAAGCTTTCTTT. This codes for CASSLARGSNTEAFF.

The chain recombines TRBV6-6 with TRBJ2-5; 7 bases are shared with TRBD2. The CDR3 loop spans 12 amino acids. Per germline, CDR1 MNHNY and CDR2 SVGAGI (reference sequence). V lost 5 bases to trimming and J lost 6 bases; unmatched junction nucleotides: 3. In DNA form, the CDR3 reads TGTGCCAGCAGTAGCGGGACGCAGACCCAGTACTTC. The encoded protein is CASSSGTQTQYF.

Only a few counts were recorded for this clone. This chain links TRBV25-1 with TRBJ1-4; tentatively, D is TRBD1 (6 bases). Germline CDR1 and CDR2: MGHDK and SYGVNS. The CDR3 is 15 residues long. Trimming shortened V by 4 bases and J by 5 bases, and 14 bases separated the two germline ends. CDR3 coding DNA: TGTGCCAGCAGTGTAATCAGGGGAATGAATGAAAAACTGTTTTTT. Protein: CASSVIRGMNEKLFF. The entire variable domain, with the rest obtained from reference TRBV25-1 and TRBJ1-4, is as follows: EADIYQTPRYLVIGTGKKITLECSQTMGHDKMYWYQQDPGMELHLIHYSYGVNSTEKGDLSSESTVSRIRTEHFPLTLESARPSHTSQYLCASSVIRGMNEKLFFGSGTQLSVL.

This rearrangement joins TRBV7-2 to TRBJ2-2; tentatively, D is TRBD1 (5 bases). CDR3 length: 14 amino acids. Trimming took 4 bases from V and 5 from J, leaving 11 bases between them. Germline CDR1 reads SGHTA; CDR2 reads FQGNSA. CDR3 coding DNA: TGTGCCAGCAGCTCCGACAGACTGACCGGGGAGCTGTTTTTT. The encoded protein is CASSSDRLTGELFF.

This clone was seen once. The J gene is TRBJ2-5, the V gene TRBV7-2, with TRBD1 identical over 7 bases. Trimming at V came to 2 bases and at J to 2 bases, leaving 8 bases not matched to a gene. Germline-derived CDR1 and CDR2 are SGHTA and FQGNSA. This CDR3 spans 16 amino acids. CDR3 in amino acids: CASSLSNRGGQETQYF. In DNA form, the CDR3 reads TGTGCCAGCAGCTTATCTAACAGGGGTGGTCAAGAGACCCAGTACTTC.

This chain joins TRBV29-1 and TRBJ1-1, with 9 nucleotides matching TRBD1. The V segment lost 3 bases and the J segment 2 bases; nucleotides outside the gene matches: 1. Per the germline V gene, CDR1 is SQVTM and CDR2 is ANQGSEA. This CDR3 has 13 residues. As DNA, the CDR3 is TGCAGCGTTGAGGGACAGGGAAACACTGAAGCTTTCTTT. This encodes CSVEGQGNTEAFF.

The genes are TRBV28 and TRBJ2-7; the D is unclear. The CDR3 sequence is 12 residues long. Germline values: CDR1 MDHEN, CDR2 SYDVKM. Trimming took off 5 bases at V and 4 bases at J, with 9 bases between the two ends. In DNA, the CDR3 is TGTGCCAGCAGTCCTAGGTTGTACGAGCAGTACTTC. Its protein is CASSPRLYEQYF. The full variable domain, completed using reference TRBV28 and TRBJ2-7, is DVKVTQSSRYLVKRTGEKVFLECVQDMDHENMFWYRQDPGLGLRLIYFSYDVKMKEKGDIPEGYSVSREKKERFSLILESASTNQTSMYLCASSPRLYEQYFGPGTRLTVT.

The chain recombines TRBV19 with TRBJ2-1, with 8 bases aligning to TRBD2. With V trimmed by 0 bases and J by 7 bases, 5 bases remained unmatched. Germline V CDR1 and CDR2: LNHDA, SQIVND (reference sequence). The CDR3 has 15 residues. The DNA of the CDR3 is TGTGCCAGTAGTATAGAAGGCGGGAGGTCGAATGAGCAGTTCTTC. Amino acids: CASSIEGGRSNEQFF.

The V call is TRBV28, the J call TRBJ2-6, with no clear D. This CDR3 contains 14 residues. CDR1 and CDR2 (germline): MDHEN, SYDVKM. Deletions cut 4 bases from V and 2 bases from J, with 6 bases between. CDR3 nucleotides: TGTGCCAGCAGTTCCACTGCTGGGGCCAACGTCCTGACTTTC. Translated: CASSSTAGANVLTF.

The chain combines TRBV10-3 with TRBJ2-1; a weak D match, TRBD1 (6 bases). The CDR3 spans 15 residues. Germline lookup yields CDR1 ENHRY and CDR2 SYGVKD. V lost 2 bases and J lost 9, with 17 bases in between. CDR3 loop: CAISENGAGVGEQFF. In DNA, the CDR3 is TGTGCCATCAGTGAGAATGGGGCAGGGGTTGGTGAGCAGTTCTTC.

This rearrangement joins TRBV5-1 to TRBJ2-3; D may be TRBD1 (5 bases). The CDR3 is 14 residues long. Germline CDR1 SGHRS, CDR2 YFSETQ. Trimming took off 0 bases at V and 6 bases at J, with 11 bases between the two ends. For the CDR3, the DNA is TGCGCCAGCAGCTTGGGACAGTCCCCCGATACGCAGTATTTT. Translating gives CASSLGQSPDTQYF.

A single count supports this clone. V is TRBV24-1 and J is TRBJ2-3, with TRBD1 matching 8 bases. Germline assignment: CDR1 KGHDR and CDR2 SFDVKD. This CDR3 spans 16 amino acids. The V and J ends lost 4 bases and 6 bases, in that order; junction bases with no gene match: 11. The CDR3 region is CATSDPGQGGWDTQYF. For the CDR3, the DNA is TGTGCCACCAGTGACCCCGGACAGGGAGGATGGGATACGCAGTATTTT.

This chain links TRBV3-1 (or the pseudogene TRBV3-2) with TRBJ2-7, with 9 nucleotides matching TRBD2. There are 16 residues in the CDR3. CDR1 and CDR2 (germline): LGHDT, YNNKEL (reference sequence). Trimming took 0 bases from V and 4 from J; bases not matched to a gene: 7. CDR3 bases: TGTGCCAGCAGCCAAGAGAATCTAGCGGGACGATACGAGCAGTACTTC. This codes for CASSQENLAGRYEQYF.

V usage is TRBV7-8 and J usage is TRBJ2-7; TRBD1 is a possible D gene (5 bases). The CDR3 has 15 amino acids. CDR1 is SGHVS and CDR2 is FQNEAQ in the germline V gene. V lost 1 base and J lost 0, with 10 bases in between. CDR3 nucleotide sequence: TGTGCCAGCAGCTTAGGTTCCAGGGACTCCTACGAGCAGTACTTC. Amino acids: CASSLGSRDSYEQYF.

The chain employs TRBV6-2 or TRBV6-3 and TRBJ1-2; D perhaps matches TRBD1 (6 bases). CDR1 is MNHEY and CDR2 is SVGEGT in the germline V gene. The CDR3 has 15 residues. V dropped 1 base and J dropped 8 bases, with 17 bases sitting between them. DNA of the CDR3: TGTGCCAGCAGTTACTATGGGGGCTCGTTATTGGGCTACACCTTC. Translating gives CASSYYGGSLLGYTF.

The rearrangement joins TRBV6-5 to TRBJ1-3, with no clear D. This CDR3 contains 13 residues. Germline CDR1 and CDR2: MNHEY and SVGAGI. The V end lost 4 bases, the J end lost 2 bases, and 6 bases lay between the germline ends. For the CDR3, the DNA is TGTGCCAGCAGTTCGGGTACTGGAAACACCATATATTTT. Protein product: CASSSGTGNTIYF.

The rearrangement joins TRBV7-9 to TRBJ2-5; the match to TRBD1 covers 7 bases. Germline values: CDR1 SEHNR, CDR2 FQNEAQ (reference sequence). CDR3 size: 14 residues. The J segment lost 7 bases and the V segment lost 4 bases, leaving 9 bases of the junction unmatched. Here the CDR3 reads CASSSDRDRVTQYF. For the CDR3, the DNA is TGTGCCAGCAGCTCCGACAGGGACCGGGTGACCCAGTACTTC.

A single count supports this clone. Here the CDR3 DNA reads TGTGCCAGCAGCCTCCGGGGGACAGGTGAAAAACTGTTTTTT. As protein: CASSLRGTGEKLFF. The chain combines TRBV11-2 with TRBJ1-4; TRBD1 agrees at 8 bases. Germline values: CDR1 SGHAT, CDR2 FQNNGV. The CDR3 is 14 amino acids. Trimming took 5 bases from V and 7 from J; bases not matched to a gene: 6.

V is TRBV11-2 and J is TRBJ2-7, with unresolved D. Trimming stripped 4 bases from V and 6 bases from J, with 7 bases between. Germline CDR1 and CDR2: SGHAT and FQNNGV. CDR3 length equals 11 residues. CDR3 in DNA: TGTGCCAGCAGCTCCCCCCGCGAGCAGTACTTC. It translates to CASSSPREQYF. The whole variable domain, remainder taken from reference TRBV11-2 and TRBJ2-7, is EAGVAQSPRYKIIEKRQSVAFWCNPISGHATLYWYQQILGQGPKLLIQFQNNGVVDDSQLPKDRFSAERLKGVDSTLKIQPAKLEDSAVYLCASSSPREQYFGPGTRLTVT.

This clone came up a few times. This rearrangement joins TRBV4-1 to TRBJ2-2; TRBD2 is a possible D gene (6 bases). Germline CDR1 reads MGHRA; CDR2 reads YSYEKL. The CDR3 has 14 residues. Trimming left V 0 bases short and J 7 bases short, with 9 bases between. The CDR3: CASSQDNGGGELFF. The CDR3 DNA follows: TGCGCCAGCAGCCAAGATAACGGGGGCGGGGAGCTGTTTTTT.

The rearrangement uses TRBV21-1 and TRBJ1-1; the DNA was not compared with TRBD1, the D call given in the table. TRBV21-1 is described as a pseudogene. This CDR3 has 17 residues. CDR3 amino acids: CASSKTTGQGLGTEAFF. CDR3 DNA sequence: TGTGCCAGCAGCAAAACAACGGGACAGGGGTTAGGCACTGAAGCTTTCTTT.

This chain links TRBV12-3 or TRBV12-4 with TRBJ2-7, with TRBD1 identical over 7 bases. Trimming at V came to 2 bases and at J to 5 bases, leaving 3 bases not matched to a gene. This CDR3 region has 13 residues. CDR3 loop: CASSLRGGHEQYF. The DNA for the CDR3 is TGTGCCAGCAGTTTACGAGGGGGCCACGAGCAGTACTTC.

The chain is built from TRBV5-1 and TRBJ1-6, with TRBD1 matching over 8 bases. The CDR3 is 14 residues long. J lost 6 bases, V lost 4 bases, and 3 bases had no gene match. Germline V gene sequence: CDR1 SGHRS, CDR2 YFSETQ. The CDR3 region has the DNA TGCGCCAGCAGCGTCGACAGGGGTAATTCACCCCTCCACTTT. Translated: CASSVDRGNSPLHF.